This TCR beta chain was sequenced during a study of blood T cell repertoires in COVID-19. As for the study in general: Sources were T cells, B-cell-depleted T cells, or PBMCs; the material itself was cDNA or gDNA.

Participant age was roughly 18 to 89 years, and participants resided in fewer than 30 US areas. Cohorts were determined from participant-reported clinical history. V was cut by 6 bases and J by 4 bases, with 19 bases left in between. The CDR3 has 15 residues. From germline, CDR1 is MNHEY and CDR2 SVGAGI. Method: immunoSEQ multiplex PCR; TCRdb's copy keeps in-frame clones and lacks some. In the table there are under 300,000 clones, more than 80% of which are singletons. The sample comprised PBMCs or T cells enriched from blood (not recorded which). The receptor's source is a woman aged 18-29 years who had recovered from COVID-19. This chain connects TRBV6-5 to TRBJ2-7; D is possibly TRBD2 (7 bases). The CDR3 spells CASRDPQGLTYEQYF. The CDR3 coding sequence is TGTGCCAGCAGAGATCCACAGGGACTAACATACGAGCAGTACTTC.